This TCR beta chain was profiled in a study of blood T cell repertoires in COVID-19 (dated by TCRdb to about 2020). About the study as a whole: Samples from collaborators originated in the United States, Italy and Spain and spanned both the acute and convalescent phases of COVID-19. The material from the prospective study consisted of cDNA or gDNA derived from T cells, B-cell-depleted T cells, or PBMCs. The dataset comprised deeply sampled blood TCRbeta repertoires from subjects exposed to, actively infected with, or recovered from COVID-19. The repertoires were made available in a free public database intended to serve as a resource for research on the immune response to SARS-CoV-2. Samples came from the ongoing ImmuneRACE study (first 160 participants) plus 1,254 subjects from 6 global collaborators. Nearly every sample came with metadata listing a de-identified subject ID, COVID-19 status, age in years and sex. Where available, HLA class I and class II types were obtained from metadata supplied by the sample provider rather than from assay-based typing. The paper's findings and limits, for the study overall: How much clinical and demographic metadata was included differed by source and by participant, and the metadata was provided uncurated.

Collaborating institutions collected whole blood in K2EDTA tubes following their own protocols. For TCRbeta analysis, collaborators shipped samples as frozen whole blood, isolated PBMCs, or DNA extracted from either of those sample types. About this clone itself: The specificity of this receptor is unknown. Per-base quality was not reported, and no clone a single base away is much larger than it.

TCRbeta CDR3 regions were amplified from genomic DNA using the immunoSEQ Assay, a bias-controlled multiplex PCR. As for the original processing: The number of nucleated cells in each sample was estimated from the amplification of reference gene primers within the assay. To quantify the absolute abundance of each unique TCRbeta CDR3 rearrangement, sequence reads were collapsed and filtered. For each sample, productive Simpson clonality was calculated as the square root of Simpson's diversity index over productive rearrangements. TCRdb retrieved this table from immuneACCESS and kept in-frame rearrangements only. Not all clones are present; in checked studies, unresolved V genes account for under half, and no reason is known for the remainder. V and J calls and clone size follow that table, whereas D and trimming were derived from the DNA. The sample data list about 58,000 clones, and roughly nine tenths of these were observed just once. The ten biggest clones cover 7% to 10% of the sample.

The sequencing sample was made of peripheral blood. This receptor was taken from a woman in her sixties or seventies with active COVID-19.

The DNA sequence reads TGTGCCAGCAGCTTAACGGGACAGGGGGCAGGCTACTATGGCTACACCTTC. This encodes CASSLTGQGAGYYGYTF. The rearrangement joined TRBV7-3 to TRBJ1-2, and 12 junction bases match TRBD1. CDR1 SGHTA and CDR2 FQGTGA are derived from the germline V gene. From its cysteine to its phenylalanine, the CDR3 spans 17 amino acids. The retained sequence is limited to the CDR3, 51 bases, with the frame set at the first base. V is trimmed back by 0 bases and J by 3 bases, and the junction contains 5 bases that no gene match accounts for.